Reported below is one T cell receptor (beta chain). Its specificity is not known. Clones were sequenced by immunoSEQ multiplex PCR, and TCRdb holds only the in-frame ones, with some missing. The table includes 23,000 or so clones, roughly 84% detected once. These memory T cells were uncultured and sequenced directly after ex vivo isolation. The source of the sample is a study of CD4 T cell repertoires in COVID-19. Study-wide results and caveats: Between roughly 6 and 26% of SARS-CoV-2 clonotypes also appeared in SARS-CoV and/or HKU1 spike cultures. Suggested intraclonal diversification: top SARS-CoV-2-reactive clonotypes appeared in two or three memory subsets.

Trimming took off 4 bases at V and 2 bases at J, with 8 bases between the two ends. Germline V CDR1 and CDR2: LNHDA, SQIVND (reference sequence). The CDR3 totals 13 residues. The V and J genes are TRBV19 and TRBJ1-2, with D uncertain. This receptor was obtained from a human donor who had COVID-19. Specimen: central memory CD4+ T cells from blood, collected before the COVID-19 pandemic. The CDR3 is CASSNSRNYGYTF. The CDR3 bases are TGTGCCAGTAGTAACAGTCGAAACTATGGCTACACCTTC.